This passage covers 7 T cell receptor beta chains from one sample sequenced in a study of cytomegalovirus exposure and HLA in healthy donors. The primer mix had 60 Vbeta and 13 Jbeta primers. Here immunoSEQ multiplex PCR was the method, and the copy in TCRdb shows in-frame clones only, minus some. This table holds some 96,000 clones. Sequencing input: PBMCs. The receptors here all came from a young woman in good health and CMV-seronegative.

This sequence joins TRBV11-3 and TRBJ2-1; 7 bases line up with TRBD2. Trimming took 1 base from V and 6 from J; bases not matched to a gene: 6. Germline CDR1 SGHNT, CDR2 YENEEA. The length of the CDR3 is 15 residues. CDR3 bases: TGTGCCAGCAGCTTAGGCCAGCGGGGTTCCAATGAGCAGTTCTTC. Translated: CASSLGQRGSNEQFF. Looking up the rest from reference TRBV11-3 and TRBJ2-1 gives the full variable domain: EAGVVQSPRYKIIEKKQPVAFWCNPISGHNTLYWYLQNLGQGPELLIRYENEEAVDDSQLPKDRFSAERLKGVDSTLKIQPAELGDSAVYLCASSLGQRGSNEQFFGPGTRLTVL.

The genes are TRBV15 and TRBJ2-1; 11 nucleotides align to TRBD2. The CDR3 is made up of 19 amino acids. The V segment lost 0 bases and the J segment 5 bases; nucleotides outside the gene matches: 12. Germline V gene lookup returns CDR1 LNHNV and CDR2 YYDKDF (reference sequence). The CDR3 coding sequence is TGTGCCACCAGCAGAGATGAATGGGCTAGCGGGGGGAACCACAATGAGCAGTTCTTC. It encodes CATSRDEWASGGNHNEQFF.

The chain is built from TRBV19 and TRBJ1-2; 8 bases match TRBD1. Trimming at V came to 7 bases and at J to 2 bases, leaving 9 bases not matched to a gene. CDR3 length: 15 residues. Germline CDR1 LNHDA, CDR2 SQIVND (reference sequence). The CDR3 nucleotides read TGTGCCAGTACGGCCGCACGGACAGGGAACTATGGCTACACCTTC. It is translated as CASTAARTGNYGYTF.

This rearrangement joins TRBV28 to TRBJ2-2; TRBD2 aligns across 9 bases. The CDR3 extends over 14 amino acids. V lost 1 base and J lost 6; bases outside the gene matches: 0. Germline V gives CDR1 MDHEN, CDR2 SYDVKM. The CDR3 nucleotides read TGTGCCAGCAGTTTATTAGCGGGAGCCGGGGAGCTGTTTTTT. This translates into CASSLLAGAGELFF.

The V and J genes are TRBV7-2 and TRBJ2-1; 11 bases agree with TRBD2. CDR1 is SGHTA and CDR2 is FQGNSA in the germline V gene. The junction had 8 bases not matched to a gene; V was cut back by 5 bases and J by 5 bases. The CDR3 covers 16 residues. The CDR3 loop is CASSQNSGGVNNEQFF. CDR3 bases: TGTGCCAGCAGCCAAAATAGCGGGGGGGTTAACAATGAGCAGTTCTTC.

The rearrangement joins TRBV5-1 to TRBJ2-7; 8 bases agree with TRBD1. J lost 1 base, V lost 4 bases, and 7 bases had no gene match. Germline V gives CDR1 SGHRS, CDR2 YFSETQ. The CDR3 extends over 15 amino acids. For the CDR3, the DNA is TGCGCCAGCAGCGGAGCCCAGGGGGCATCCTACGAGCAGTACTTC. It encodes CASSGAQGASYEQYF.

This chain links TRBV15 with TRBJ1-6; 8 bases are shared with TRBD1. Germline lookup yields CDR1 LNHNV and CDR2 YYDKDF (reference sequence). The CDR3 has 15 amino acids. The junction had 8 bases not matched to a gene; V was cut back by 4 bases and J by 9 bases. The chain's CDR3 is CATSTDREGSSPLHF. In DNA, the CDR3 is TGTGCCACCAGCACGGACAGGGAAGGATCTTCACCCCTCCACTTT. Complete variable domain (other parts from reference TRBV15 and TRBJ1-6): DAMVIQNPRYQVTQFGKPVTLSCSQTLNHNVMYWYQQKSSQAPKLLFHYYDKDFNNEADTPDNFQSRRPNTSFCFLDIRSPGLGDTAMYLCATSTDREGSSPLHFGNGTRLTVT.